This TCR beta chain was recorded in a study of identical twins. TCRdb independently ran MiXCR on the 5' RACE reads; one entry per CDR3 protein. The sample holds under 900,000 distinct CDR3 sequences; 18% are singletons and the top ten take around 12%. Germline V CDR1 and CDR2: LGHNA, YSLEER. The CDR3 length is 15 residues. V lost 7 bases to trimming and J lost 6 bases, with 19 bases between them. These data also formed part of another study, on T cells expressing NK-cell markers.

The specimen sequenced was PBMCs. The chain is built from TRBV4-3 and TRBJ2-1; the D gene is possibly TRBD1 (7 bases). This TCR was sampled from a woman in her late teens or twenties in good health. This CDR3 reads CASTLWTGGFNEQFF. As DNA, the CDR3 is TGCGCCAGCACCCTCTGGACAGGAGGGTTCAATGAGCAGTTCTTC.